Included here is one T cell receptor beta chain sequence, with context. Profiling relied on immunoSEQ multiplex PCR, and the TCRdb table lists in-frame clones only, not all of them. The sample includes about 120,000 clones, just over 90% of them seen just once. These data are taken from a study of T cell responses to AZD1222 COVID-19 vaccine. The V end lost 7 bases, the J end lost 7 bases, and 17 bases lay between the germline ends. Germline V lookup: CDR1 MDHEN, CDR2 SYDVKM. CDR3 length: 14 amino acids. The chain combines TRBV28 with TRBJ1-5, with a weak D call TRBD1 (5 bases). The TCR comes from an adult in good health. The sample was peripheral blood, taken on day 0 of AZD1222 vaccination. CDR3 sequence (DNA): TGTGCCAGCACCCTTGGAGGGGCCGGCCAGCCCCAGCATTTT. This codes for CASTLGGAGQPQHF.